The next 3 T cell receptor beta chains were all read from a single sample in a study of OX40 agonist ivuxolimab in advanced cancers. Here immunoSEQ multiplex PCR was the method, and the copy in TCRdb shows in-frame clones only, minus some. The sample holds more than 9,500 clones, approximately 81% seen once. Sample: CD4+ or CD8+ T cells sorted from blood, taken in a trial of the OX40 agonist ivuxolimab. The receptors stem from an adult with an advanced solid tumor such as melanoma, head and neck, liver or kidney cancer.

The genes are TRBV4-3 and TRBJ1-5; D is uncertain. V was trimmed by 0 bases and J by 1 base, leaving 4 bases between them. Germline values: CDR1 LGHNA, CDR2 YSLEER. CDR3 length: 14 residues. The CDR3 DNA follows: TGCGCCAGCAGCCAAGACCTGAGCAATCAGCCCCAGCATTTT. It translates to CASSQDLSNQPQHF.

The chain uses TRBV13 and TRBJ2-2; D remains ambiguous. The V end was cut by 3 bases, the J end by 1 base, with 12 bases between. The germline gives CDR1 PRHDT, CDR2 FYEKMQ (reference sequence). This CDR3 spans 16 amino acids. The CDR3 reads CASSFPTDGNTGELFF. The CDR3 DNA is TGTGCCAGCAGCTTCCCCACAGATGGGAACACCGGGGAGCTGTTTTTT.

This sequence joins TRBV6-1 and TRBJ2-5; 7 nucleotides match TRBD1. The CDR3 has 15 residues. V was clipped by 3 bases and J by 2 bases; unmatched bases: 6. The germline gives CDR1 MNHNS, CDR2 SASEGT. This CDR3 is CASSDPGQLQETQYF. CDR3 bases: TGTGCCAGCAGTGATCCGGGACAGTTACAAGAGACCCAGTACTTC.